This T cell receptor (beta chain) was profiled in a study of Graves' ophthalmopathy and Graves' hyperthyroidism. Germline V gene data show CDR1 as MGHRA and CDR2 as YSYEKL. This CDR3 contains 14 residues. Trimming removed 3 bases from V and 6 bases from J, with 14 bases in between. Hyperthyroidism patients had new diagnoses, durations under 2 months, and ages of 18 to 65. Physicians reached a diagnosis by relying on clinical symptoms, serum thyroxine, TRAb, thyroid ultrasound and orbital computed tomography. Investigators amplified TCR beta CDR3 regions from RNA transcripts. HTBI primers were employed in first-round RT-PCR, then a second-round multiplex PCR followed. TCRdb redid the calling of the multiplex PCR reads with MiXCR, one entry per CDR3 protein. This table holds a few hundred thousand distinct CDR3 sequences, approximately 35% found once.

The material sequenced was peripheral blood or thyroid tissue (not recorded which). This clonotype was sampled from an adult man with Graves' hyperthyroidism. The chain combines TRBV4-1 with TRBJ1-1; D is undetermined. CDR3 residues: CASSHGFSRSEAFF. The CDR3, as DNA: TGCGCCAGCAGCCACGGCTTTTCCCGTTCTGAAGCTTTCTTT.